Below, 21 T cell receptor beta chains from the same sample are listed, as sequenced in a study of regulatory T cells in long-lasting Graves disease. Building of the TCR beta libraries involved iRepertoire HTBI primers and Arm-PCR of CDR3 regions. TCRdb itself ran the multiplex PCR reads through MiXCR, one entry per CDR3 protein. Here the sample spans fewer than 550,000 distinct CDR3 sequences, around 17% being singletons. Sample time point: newly diagnosed GD, antithyroid drugs for less than 3 months. Isolated PBMC RNA provided the starting material for the TCR library. This sample was shared with a second study, whose subject was T cells in Graves' hyperthyroidism and ophthalmopathy.

This sample comprised peripheral blood mononuclear cells (PBMCs), obtained at new diagnosis, from a patient treated with antithyroid drugs. These receptors were obtained from a woman aged 18-30 years with Graves disease.

This clonotype was seen repeatedly, ten times or more. The chain employs TRBV7-2 and TRBJ2-5, with 12 positions matching TRBD1. The V segment lost 2 bases and the J segment 6 bases; nucleotides outside the gene matches: 7. Germline assignment: CDR1 SGHTA and CDR2 FQGNSA. The CDR3 length is 16 residues. The CDR3: CASSLSGTGGPKTQYF. The CDR3 coding sequence is TGTGCCAGCAGCTTAAGCGGGACAGGGGGCCCCAAGACCCAGTACTTC.

The table lists this clonotype with many counts. CDR3 DNA: TGTGCCAGCAGCCAACAGGGCAGTCTGTTTTTT. It specifies CASSQQGSLFF. The rearrangement uses TRBV28 and TRBJ1-4; D perhaps matches TRBD1 (6 bases). This CDR3 is 11 amino acids long. With 6 bases removed from V and 14 bases from J, the gap between germline ends came to 13 bases. Germline V CDR1 and CDR2: MDHEN, SYDVKM. The full variable domain, with the rest looked up from reference TRBV28 and TRBJ1-4, is DVKVTQSSRYLVKRTGEKVFLECVQDMDHENMFWYRQDPGLGLRLIYFSYDVKMKEKGDIPEGYSVSREKKERFSLILESASTNQTSMYLCASSQQGSLFFGSGTQLSVL.

This clonotype was recorded at least ten times. J is TRBJ1-1 and V is TRBV20-1; D gene unclear. This CDR3 has 16 amino acids. V was shortened by 4 bases and J by 0 bases, with 18 bases between the two germline ends. Germline V gene lookup returns CDR1 DFQATT and CDR2 SNEGSKA (reference sequence). CDR3 bases: TGCAGTGCTATCCCCTTGGACGGACCCATGAACACTGAAGCTTTCTTT. Its translation: CSAIPLDGPMNTEAFF.

The chain is built from TRBV12-3 or TRBV12-4 and TRBJ2-5, with TRBD2 matching over 11 bases. V shed 1 base and J 4 bases; nucleotides not matched to a gene: 11. The CDR3 has 18 residues. DNA of the CDR3: TGTGCCAGCAGTTTAGACGGACTAGCGGGTGGGACGGGAGAGACCCAGTACTTC. It translates to CASSLDGLAGGTGETQYF.

The table lists this clonotype with a few counts. The genes are TRBV19 and TRBJ2-1; no clear D gene. The CDR3 covers 16 residues. V lost 3 bases and J 3 bases, leaving 15 bases between the germline ends. Germline-derived CDR1 and CDR2 are LNHDA and SQIVND (reference sequence). CDR3 protein: CASSIGNVGDYNEQFF. CDR3 in DNA: TGTGCCAGTAGTATTGGGAATGTTGGGGACTACAATGAGCAGTTCTTC.

This clonotype was counted between two and nine times. This sequence joins TRBV6-1 and TRBJ1-2; D is perhaps TRBD1 (5 bases). Trimming removed 6 bases at V and 4 bases at J, with 12 bases between. CDR1 and CDR2 (germline): MNHNS, SASEGT. The CDR3 loop spans 13 amino acids. The CDR3 region is CASRAGITYGYTF. The CDR3 DNA follows: TGTGCCAGCAGAGCAGGGATCACCTATGGCTACACCTTC.

As concerns this clonotype: This likely traces to a read error, being one base from a far larger clone. The chain recombines TRBV5-5 with TRBJ2-3; 11 bases agree with TRBD2. The DNA end favors TRBJ2-1, so the J call may be wrong. Germline CDR1 is SGHKS and CDR2 is YYEKEE (reference sequence). The CDR3 has 15 residues. CDR3 DNA sequence: TGTGCCAGCAGCTTGCGGACTAGCGGGCACGATGAGCAGTTCTTC. Translation: CASSLRTSGHDEQFF.

The V gene is TRBV5-1, the J gene TRBJ2-3, with D uncertain. Between the trimmed V and J ends, which lost 4 bases and 2 bases, there was a span of 17 bases. There are 16 residues in the CDR3. The germline V gene encodes CDR1 SGHRS and CDR2 YFSETQ. The CDR3 region is CASSDSMALPTDTQYF. The CDR3 DNA sequence: TGCGCCAGCAGCGATAGCATGGCGCTTCCCACAGATACGCAGTATTTT.

Regarding this clonotype: A far larger clone is one base from this, pointing to a likely read error. The rearrangement uses TRBV29-1 and TRBJ2-5, with TRBD1 identical over 8 bases. CDR3 length: 13 residues. In germline, CDR1 is SQVTM, CDR2 ANQGSEA. The CDR3 loop reads CSVEGQGYNEQYF. The CDR3 nucleotides are TGCAGCGTGGAAGGACAGGGCTACAATGAGCAGTACTTC.

This clonotype was counted a single time. V and J are TRBV9 and TRBJ2-2, with a weak D call TRBD2 (6 bases). Deletions cut 8 bases from V and 4 bases from J, with 24 bases between. This CDR3 region has 17 residues. Germline lookup yields CDR1 SGDLS and CDR2 YYNGEE. The CDR3 here is CASSGRPSGEATGELFF. The CDR3 nucleotides read TGTGCCAGTTCCGGACGGCCCAGTGGGGAGGCCACCGGGGAGCTGTTTTTT.

This clonotype has a handful of counts. The chain recombines TRBV7-3 with TRBJ2-1; D is possibly TRBD2 (6 bases). V dropped 5 bases and J dropped 5 bases, with 16 bases sitting between them. From germline, CDR1 is SGHTA and CDR2 FQGTGA. This CDR3 is built from 15 residues. The CDR3 nucleotides read TGTGCCAGCAGCGCCTCTAGCGAATCTCACAATGAGCAGTTCTTC. This encodes CASSASSESHNEQFF.

The CDR3 loop is CASSIFGVNTGELFF. The CDR3 nucleotides read TGTGCCAGTAGTATCTTCGGAGTAAACACCGGGGAGCTGTTTTTT. The chain combines TRBV7-9 with TRBJ2-2, with D unresolved. There are 15 residues in the CDR3. The V gene lost 9 bases and the J gene lost 2 bases, with 16 bases spanning the gap. Germline values: CDR1 SEHNR, CDR2 FQNEAQ (reference sequence).

There are a few counts of this clonotype. V gene TRBV4-1 combines with J gene TRBJ2-1; a weak D match, TRBD2 (6 bases). CDR3 size: 15 residues. CDR1 MGHRA and CDR2 YSYEKL come from the germline V gene. The V end was cut by 2 bases, the J end by 1 base, with 9 bases between. DNA for the CDR3: TGCGCCAGCAGCCAAAATAGCGGTTCCTACAATGAGCAGTTCTTC. This translates into CASSQNSGSYNEQFF.

A single count supports this clonotype. The chain links TRBV14 to TRBJ2-5, with D maybe TRBD1 (6 bases). V was shortened by 9 bases and J by 1 base, with 21 bases between the two germline ends. The germline CDR1 and CDR2 sequences are SGHDN and FVKESK. The length of the CDR3 is 16 residues. The CDR3 sequence: CAREKRGRNRQETQYF. The CDR3 DNA follows: TGTGCCAGGGAAAAAAGGGGGAGAAACCGCCAAGAGACCCAGTACTTC.

Comments on this clonotype: This may arise from a read error, as a much more abundant clone is one base away. This chain uses TRBV20-1 with TRBJ1-5, with TRBD1 as a possible D gene (5 bases). This CDR3 comprises 13 residues. Germline-derived CDR1 and CDR2 are DFQATT and SNEGSKA (reference sequence). Trimming removed 8 bases from V and 3 bases from J, with 14 bases in between. DNA for the CDR3: TGCAGTAGGGCCGCTGGGGCCAATCAGCCCCAGCATTTT. Translation gives CSRAAGANQPQHF.

The chain links TRBV20-1 to TRBJ1-5; no clear D. The CDR3 totals 11 residues. Germline CDR1 reads DFQATT; CDR2 reads SNEGSKA (reference sequence). V shed 5 bases and J shed 5 bases, with 7 bases lying between them. The chain's CDR3 is CSARGDQPQHF. The CDR3 DNA reads as TGCAGTGCTCGAGGTGATCAGCCCCAGCATTTT.

This clonotype has more than one count but fewer than ten. V usage is TRBV7-2 and J usage is TRBJ1-1; 8 bases are shared with TRBD1. The CDR3 has 15 residues. J was trimmed by 0 bases and V by 5 bases; bases with no gene match: 5. Germline loops: CDR1 SGHTA, CDR2 FQGNSA. The CDR3 region has the DNA TGTGCCAGCAGCGGGGGGACAGGAGTGAACACTGAAGCTTTCTTT. Translating gives CASSGGTGVNTEAFF.

This chain uses TRBV9 with TRBJ1-2, with 7 bases that match TRBD1. Germline values: CDR1 SGDLS, CDR2 YYNGEE. The length of the CDR3 is 14 residues. Losses at the gene ends were 4 bases for V and 4 bases for J; bases not matched to a gene: 7. The chain's CDR3 is CASSPGTEPYGYTF. The CDR3 DNA sequence: TGTGCCAGCAGCCCAGGGACAGAACCCTATGGCTACACCTTC.

The CDR3 here is CASSLGGPSGRLGKGNIQYF. The CDR3 nucleotides are TGTGCCAGCAGTTTAGGCGGGCCTAGCGGGAGGTTGGGTAAAGGAAACATTCAGTACTTC. V and J are TRBV28 and TRBJ2-4, with 11 positions matching TRBD2. CDR1 is MDHEN, CDR2 SYDVKM, per germline. After removal of 2 bases from V and 6 bases from J, the junction contained 18 bases not matched to a gene. The CDR3 length is 20 residues.

Written as DNA, the CDR3 is TGTGCCAGCAGAGCTTCGACAGTTACGAACTATGGCTACACCTTC. Its translation is CASRASTVTNYGYTF. The rearrangement joins TRBV6-8 to TRBJ1-2; D might be TRBD1 (5 bases). Germline V gene data show CDR1 as MNHGY and CDR2 as SAAAGT. This CDR3 is 15 amino acids long. Trimming cost V 6 bases and J 2 bases, with 16 bases left between them.

This clonotype was detected many times. The rearrangement uses TRBV12-3 or TRBV12-4 and TRBJ2-1, with 13 bases identical to TRBD2. The CDR3 runs 16 residues. Losses at the gene ends were 8 bases for V and 9 bases for J; bases not matched to a gene: 13. The CDR3 loop is CASLAKILAGGPEQFF. The CDR3 DNA sequence: TGTGCCAGCCTAGCCAAAATACTAGCGGGAGGGCCTGAGCAGTTCTTC.